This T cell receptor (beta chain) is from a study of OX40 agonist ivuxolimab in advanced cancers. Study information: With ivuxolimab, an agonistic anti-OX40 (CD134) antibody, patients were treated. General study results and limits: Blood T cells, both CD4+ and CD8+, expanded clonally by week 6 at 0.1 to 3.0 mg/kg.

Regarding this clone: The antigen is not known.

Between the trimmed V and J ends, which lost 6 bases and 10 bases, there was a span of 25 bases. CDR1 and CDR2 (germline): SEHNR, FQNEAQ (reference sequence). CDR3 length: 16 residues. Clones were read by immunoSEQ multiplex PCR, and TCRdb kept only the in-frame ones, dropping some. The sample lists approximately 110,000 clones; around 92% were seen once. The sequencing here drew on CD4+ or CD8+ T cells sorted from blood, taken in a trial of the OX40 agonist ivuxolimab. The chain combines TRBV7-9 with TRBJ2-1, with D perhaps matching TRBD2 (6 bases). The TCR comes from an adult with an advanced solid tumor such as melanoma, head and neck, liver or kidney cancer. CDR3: CASRVYSGRNGDEQFF. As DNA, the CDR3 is TGTGCCAGCAGAGTTTATAGCGGTCGAAATGGAGACGAGCAGTTCTTC. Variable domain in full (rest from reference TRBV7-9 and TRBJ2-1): DTGVSQNPRHKITKRGQNVTFRCDPISEHNRLYWYRQTLGQGPEFLTYFQNEAQLEKSRLLSDRFSAERPKGSFSTLEIQRTEQGDSAMYLCASRVYSGRNGDEQFFGPGTRLTVL.